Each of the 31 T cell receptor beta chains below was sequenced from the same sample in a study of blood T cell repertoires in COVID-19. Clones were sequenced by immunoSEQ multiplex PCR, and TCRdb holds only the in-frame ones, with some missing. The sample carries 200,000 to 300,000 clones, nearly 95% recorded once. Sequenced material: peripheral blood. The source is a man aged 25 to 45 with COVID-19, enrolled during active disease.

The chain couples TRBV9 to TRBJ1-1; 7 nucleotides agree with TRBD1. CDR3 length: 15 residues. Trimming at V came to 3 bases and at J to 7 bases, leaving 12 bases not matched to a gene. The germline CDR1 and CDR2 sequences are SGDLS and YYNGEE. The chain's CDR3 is CASSAGGEWTGEAFF. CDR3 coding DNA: TGTGCCAGCAGCGCCGGCGGGGAGTGGACAGGTGAAGCTTTCTTT.

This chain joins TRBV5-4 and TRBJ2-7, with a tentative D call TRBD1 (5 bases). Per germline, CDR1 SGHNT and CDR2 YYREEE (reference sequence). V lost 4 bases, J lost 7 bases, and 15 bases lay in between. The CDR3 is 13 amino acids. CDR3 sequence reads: CASSGRALNEQYF. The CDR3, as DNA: TGTGCCAGCAGCGGCAGGGCCCTTAATGAGCAGTACTTC.

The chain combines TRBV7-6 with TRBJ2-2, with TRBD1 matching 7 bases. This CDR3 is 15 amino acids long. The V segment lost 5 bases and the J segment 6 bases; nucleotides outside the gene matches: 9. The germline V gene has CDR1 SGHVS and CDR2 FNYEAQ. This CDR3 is CASSNPTGLAGELFF. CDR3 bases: TGTGCCAGCAGCAACCCGACAGGGTTGGCCGGGGAGCTGTTTTTT.

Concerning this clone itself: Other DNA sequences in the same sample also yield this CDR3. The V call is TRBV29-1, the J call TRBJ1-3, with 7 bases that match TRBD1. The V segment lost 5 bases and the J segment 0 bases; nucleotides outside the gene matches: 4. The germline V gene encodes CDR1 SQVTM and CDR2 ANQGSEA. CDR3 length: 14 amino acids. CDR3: CSVRDSLSGNTIYF. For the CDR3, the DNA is TGCAGCGTTCGGGACAGTCTCTCTGGAAACACCATATATTTT.

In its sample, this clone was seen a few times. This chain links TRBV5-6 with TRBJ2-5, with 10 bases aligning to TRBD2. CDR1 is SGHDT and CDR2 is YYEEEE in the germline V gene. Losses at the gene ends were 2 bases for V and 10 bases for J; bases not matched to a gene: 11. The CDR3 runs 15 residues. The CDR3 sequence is CASSFYPSGGVVQYF. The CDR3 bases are TGTGCCAGCAGCTTTTACCCCAGCGGGGGGGTCGTCCAGTACTTC.

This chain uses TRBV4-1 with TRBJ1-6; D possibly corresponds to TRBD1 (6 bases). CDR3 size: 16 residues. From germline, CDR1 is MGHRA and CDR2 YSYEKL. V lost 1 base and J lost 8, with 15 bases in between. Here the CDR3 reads CASSQGWGGHDSPLHF. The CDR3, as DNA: TGCGCCAGCAGCCAAGGATGGGGGGGGCACGATTCACCCCTCCACTTT.

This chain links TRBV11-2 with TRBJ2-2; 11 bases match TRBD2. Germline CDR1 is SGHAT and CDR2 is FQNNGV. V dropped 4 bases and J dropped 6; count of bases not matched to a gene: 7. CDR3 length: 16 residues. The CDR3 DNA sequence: TGTGCCAGCAGCTCCTTAGCGGGGGGGAAGGCCGGGGAGCTGTTTTTT. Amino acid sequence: CASSSLAGGKAGELFF.

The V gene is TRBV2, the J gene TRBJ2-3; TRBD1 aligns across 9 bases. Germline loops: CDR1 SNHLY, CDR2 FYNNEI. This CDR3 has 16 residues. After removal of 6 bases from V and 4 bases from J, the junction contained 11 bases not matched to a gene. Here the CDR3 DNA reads TGTGCCAGCAGATCTTGGGACAGGGAGGTCGCAGATACGCAGTATTTT. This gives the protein CASRSWDREVADTQYF.

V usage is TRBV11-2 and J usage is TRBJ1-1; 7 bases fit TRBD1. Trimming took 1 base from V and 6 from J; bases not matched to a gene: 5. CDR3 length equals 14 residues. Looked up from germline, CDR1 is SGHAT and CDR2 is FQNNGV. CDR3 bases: TGTGCCAGCAGCTTAGTAGAGGGACAGTCTGAAGCTTTCTTT. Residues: CASSLVEGQSEAFF.

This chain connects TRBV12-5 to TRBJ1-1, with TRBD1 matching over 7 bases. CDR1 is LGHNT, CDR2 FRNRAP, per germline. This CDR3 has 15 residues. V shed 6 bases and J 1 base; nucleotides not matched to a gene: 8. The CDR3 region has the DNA TGTGCTAGTGGACCCGGACAGGTTGGGAACACTGAAGCTTTCTTT. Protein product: CASGPGQVGNTEAFF.

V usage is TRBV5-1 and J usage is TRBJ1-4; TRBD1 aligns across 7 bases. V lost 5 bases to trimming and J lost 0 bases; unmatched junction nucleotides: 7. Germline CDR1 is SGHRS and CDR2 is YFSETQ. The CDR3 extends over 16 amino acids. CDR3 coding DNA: TGCGCCAGCAGTACCGGGACAGCTGCAACTAATGAAAAACTGTTTTTT. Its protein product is CASSTGTAATNEKLFF. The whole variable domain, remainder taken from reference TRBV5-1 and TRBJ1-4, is KAGVTQTPRYLIKTRGQQVTLSCSPISGHRSVSWYQQTPGQGLQFLFEYFSETQRNKGNFPGRFSGRQFSNSRSEMNVSTLELGDSALYLCASSTGTAATNEKLFFGSGTQLSVL.

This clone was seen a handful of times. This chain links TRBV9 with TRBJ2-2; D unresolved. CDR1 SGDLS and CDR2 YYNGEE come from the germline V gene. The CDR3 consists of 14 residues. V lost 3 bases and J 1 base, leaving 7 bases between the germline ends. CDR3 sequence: CASSAHMNTGELFF. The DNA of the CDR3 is TGTGCCAGCAGCGCACACATGAACACCGGGGAGCTGTTTTTT.

CDR3 sequence: CASSIYQGGYNEQFF. As DNA, the CDR3 is TGTGCCAGTAGTATATATCAAGGCGGTTACAATGAGCAGTTCTTC. V gene TRBV19 combines with J gene TRBJ2-1; D is ambiguous. The germline V gene encodes CDR1 LNHDA and CDR2 SQIVND (reference sequence). With 2 bases removed from V and 4 bases from J, the gap between germline ends came to 12 bases. This CDR3 is 15 amino acids long.

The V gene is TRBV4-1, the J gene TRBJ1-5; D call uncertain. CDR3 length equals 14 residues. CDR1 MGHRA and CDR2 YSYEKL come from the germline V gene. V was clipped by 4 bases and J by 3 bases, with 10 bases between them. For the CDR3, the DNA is TGCGCCAGCAGCCCCGGGATATACAATCAGCCCCAGCATTTT. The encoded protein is CASSPGIYNQPQHF.

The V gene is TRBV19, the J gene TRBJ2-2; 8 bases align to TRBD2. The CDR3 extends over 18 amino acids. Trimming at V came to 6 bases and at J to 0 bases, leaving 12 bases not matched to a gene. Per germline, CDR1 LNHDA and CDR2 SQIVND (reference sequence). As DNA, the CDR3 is TGTGCCAGTAGCCCAGGCGTGGGGCGGGGGGCGAACACCGGGGAGCTGTTTTTT. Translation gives CASSPGVGRGANTGELFF. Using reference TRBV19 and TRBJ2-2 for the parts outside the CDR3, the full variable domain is DGGITQSPKYLFRKEGQNVTLSCEQNLNHDAMYWYRQDPGQGLRLIYYSQIVNDFQKGDIAEGYSVSREKKESFPLTVTSAQKNPTAFYLCASSPGVGRGANTGELFFGEGSRLTVL.

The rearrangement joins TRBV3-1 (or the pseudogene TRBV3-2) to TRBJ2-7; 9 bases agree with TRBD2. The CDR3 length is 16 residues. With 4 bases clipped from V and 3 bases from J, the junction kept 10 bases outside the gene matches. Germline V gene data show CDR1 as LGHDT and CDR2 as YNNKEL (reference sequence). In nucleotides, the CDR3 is TGTGCCAGCAGCCCCCAGGAGGGACTAGCTAACTACGAGCAGTACTTC. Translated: CASSPQEGLANYEQYF.

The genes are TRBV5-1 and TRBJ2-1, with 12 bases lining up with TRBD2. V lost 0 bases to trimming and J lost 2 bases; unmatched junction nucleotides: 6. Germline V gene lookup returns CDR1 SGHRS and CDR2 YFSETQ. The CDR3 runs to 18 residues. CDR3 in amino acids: CASSLGLAGANTYNEQFF. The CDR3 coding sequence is TGCGCCAGCAGCTTGGGACTAGCGGGGGCGAACACCTACAATGAGCAGTTCTTC.

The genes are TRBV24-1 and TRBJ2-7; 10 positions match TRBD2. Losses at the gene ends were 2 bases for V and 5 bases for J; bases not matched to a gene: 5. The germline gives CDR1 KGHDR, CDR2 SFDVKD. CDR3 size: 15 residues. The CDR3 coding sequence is TGTGCCACCAGTGATTCGACTAGCGGGTCAAACGAGCAGTACTTC. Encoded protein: CATSDSTSGSNEQYF.

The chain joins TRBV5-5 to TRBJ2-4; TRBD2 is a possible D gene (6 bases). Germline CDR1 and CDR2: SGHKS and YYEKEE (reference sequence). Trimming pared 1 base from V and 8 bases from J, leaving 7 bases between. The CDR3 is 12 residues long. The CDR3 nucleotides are TGTGCCAGCAGCTTGAGGGAGGACATTCAGTACTTC. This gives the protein CASSLREDIQYF. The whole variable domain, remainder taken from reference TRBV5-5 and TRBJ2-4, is DAGVTQSPTHLIKTRGQQVTLRCSPISGHKSVSWYQQVLGQGPQFIFQYYEKEERGRGNFPDRFSARQFPNYSSELNVNALLLGDSALYLCASSLREDIQYFGAGTRLSVL.

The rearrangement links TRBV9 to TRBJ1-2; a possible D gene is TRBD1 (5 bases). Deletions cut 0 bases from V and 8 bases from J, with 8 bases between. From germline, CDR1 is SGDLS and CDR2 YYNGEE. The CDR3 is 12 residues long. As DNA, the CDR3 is TGTGCCAGCAGCGTAGAGGGGTTCGGCTACACCTTC. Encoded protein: CASSVEGFGYTF.

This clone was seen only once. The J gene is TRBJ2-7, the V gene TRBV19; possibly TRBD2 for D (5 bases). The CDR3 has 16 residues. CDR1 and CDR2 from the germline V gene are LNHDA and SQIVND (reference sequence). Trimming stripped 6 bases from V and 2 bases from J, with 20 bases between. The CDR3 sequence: CASSKPPRGATYEQYF. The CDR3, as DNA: TGTGCCAGTAGCAAACCCCCCCGGGGAGCAACCTACGAGCAGTACTTC.

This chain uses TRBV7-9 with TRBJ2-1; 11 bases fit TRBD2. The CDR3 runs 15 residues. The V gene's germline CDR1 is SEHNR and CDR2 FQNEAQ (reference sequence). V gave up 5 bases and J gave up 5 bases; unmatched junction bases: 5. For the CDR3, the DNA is TGTGCCAGCAGCCTCGCTAGCGGGGGGCACAATGAGCAGTTCTTC. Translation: CASSLASGGHNEQFF.

CDR3 nucleotides: TGCAGCGTTGAAGCGAGGACAGCTGGAAACACCATATATTTT. This translates into CSVEARTAGNTIYF. The chain couples TRBV29-1 to TRBJ1-3; D may be TRBD1 (6 bases). The germline V gene encodes CDR1 SQVTM and CDR2 ANQGSEA. The length of the CDR3 is 14 residues. V dropped 1 base and J dropped 2 bases, with 9 bases sitting between them.

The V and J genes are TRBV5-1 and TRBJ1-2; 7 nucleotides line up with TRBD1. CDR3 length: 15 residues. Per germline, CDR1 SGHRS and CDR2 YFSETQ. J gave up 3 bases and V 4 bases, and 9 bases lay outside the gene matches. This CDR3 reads CASSPTGIIDYGYTF. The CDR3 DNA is TGCGCCAGCAGCCCGACAGGGATTATTGACTATGGCTACACCTTC.

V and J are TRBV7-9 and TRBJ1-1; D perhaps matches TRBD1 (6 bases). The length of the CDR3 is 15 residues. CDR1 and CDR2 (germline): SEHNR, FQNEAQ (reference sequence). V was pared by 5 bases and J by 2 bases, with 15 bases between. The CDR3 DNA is TGTGCCAGCAGCGCCCCTTCACAGGGAAACACTGAAGCTTTCTTT. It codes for CASSAPSQGNTEAFF.

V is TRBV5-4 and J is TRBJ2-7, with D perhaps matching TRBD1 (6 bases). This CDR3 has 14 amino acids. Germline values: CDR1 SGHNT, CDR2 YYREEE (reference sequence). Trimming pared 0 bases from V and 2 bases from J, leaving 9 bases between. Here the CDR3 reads CASSLATGTYEQYF. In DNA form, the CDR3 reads TGTGCCAGCAGCTTGGCCACAGGGACCTACGAGCAGTACTTC.

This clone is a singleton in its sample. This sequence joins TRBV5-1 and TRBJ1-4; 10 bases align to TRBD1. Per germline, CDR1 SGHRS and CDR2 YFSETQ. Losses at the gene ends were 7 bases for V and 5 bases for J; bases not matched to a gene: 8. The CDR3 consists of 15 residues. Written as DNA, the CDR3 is TGCGCCAGCGCCGGGACAGGGGTGGGGAATGAAAAACTGTTTTTT. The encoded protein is CASAGTGVGNEKLFF.

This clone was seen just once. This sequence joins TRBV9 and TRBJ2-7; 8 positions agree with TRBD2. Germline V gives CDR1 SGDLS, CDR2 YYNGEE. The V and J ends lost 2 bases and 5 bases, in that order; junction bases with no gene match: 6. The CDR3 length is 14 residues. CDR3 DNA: TGTGCCAGCAGCGTGGGGCCGGGAGGGGACGAGCAGTACTTC. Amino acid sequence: CASSVGPGGDEQYF.

CDR3 nucleotide sequence: TGCGCCAGCAGCGTAGGGACAGCCGCTGAAGCTTTCTTT. Amino acids: CASSVGTAAEAFF. The chain is built from TRBV5-1 and TRBJ1-1; 7 bases map to TRBD1. The V gene end was trimmed by 4 bases and the J gene end by 6 bases; junction bases not matched to a gene: 6. Germline values: CDR1 SGHRS, CDR2 YFSETQ. The CDR3 extends over 13 amino acids.

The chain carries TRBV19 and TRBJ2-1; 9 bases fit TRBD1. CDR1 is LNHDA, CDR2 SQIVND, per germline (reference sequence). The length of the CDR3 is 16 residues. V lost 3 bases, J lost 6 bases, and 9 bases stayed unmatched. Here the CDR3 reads CASSIGKGTGLNEQFF. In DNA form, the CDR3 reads TGTGCCAGTAGTATTGGTAAGGGGACAGGGCTCAATGAGCAGTTCTTC.

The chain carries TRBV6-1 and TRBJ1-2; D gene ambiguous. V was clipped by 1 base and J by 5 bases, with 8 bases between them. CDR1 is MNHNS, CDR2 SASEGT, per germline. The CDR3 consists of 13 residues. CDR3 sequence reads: CASSEGRAYGYTF. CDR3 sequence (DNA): TGTGCCAGCAGTGAAGGTAGAGCGTATGGCTACACCTTC.